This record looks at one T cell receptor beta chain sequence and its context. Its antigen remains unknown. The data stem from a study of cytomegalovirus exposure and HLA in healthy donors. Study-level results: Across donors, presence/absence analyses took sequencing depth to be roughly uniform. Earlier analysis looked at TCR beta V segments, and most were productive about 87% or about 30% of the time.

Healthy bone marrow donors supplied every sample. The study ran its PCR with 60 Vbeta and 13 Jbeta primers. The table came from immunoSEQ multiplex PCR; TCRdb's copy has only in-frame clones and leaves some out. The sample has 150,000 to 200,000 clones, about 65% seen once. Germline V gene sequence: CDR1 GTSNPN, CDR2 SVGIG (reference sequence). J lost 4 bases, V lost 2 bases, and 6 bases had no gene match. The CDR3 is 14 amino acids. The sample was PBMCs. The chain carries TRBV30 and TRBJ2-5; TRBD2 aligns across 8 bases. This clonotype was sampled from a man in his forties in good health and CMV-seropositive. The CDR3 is CAWSISGGGETQYF. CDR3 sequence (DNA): TGTGCCTGGAGTATAAGCGGGGGCGGAGAGACCCAGTACTTC.